The 13 T cell receptor beta chains given below trace back to one sample, sequenced in a study of shared clonotypes between healthy human individuals. Produced via immunoSEQ multiplex PCR; TCRdb's table is partial and in-frame only. The sample lists hundreds of thousands of clones; almost 95% were seen once. Only CD45RO-negative cells positively selected for CCR7 counted as naive CD8 cells, so terminally differentiated effector memory CD45RA+ cells were excluded. The sequenced material came from naive CD8+ T cells sorted from blood. The receptors were gathered from a man between 25 and 39 years old in good health.

The chain couples TRBV5-4 to TRBJ2-1; D possibly corresponds to TRBD2 (5 bases). The V and J ends lost 2 bases and 5 bases respectively, with 17 bases between them. Germline-derived CDR1 and CDR2 are SGHNT and YYREEE (reference sequence). The CDR3 is 16 residues long. CDR3 sequence: CASSFGLPERNNEQFF. In nucleotides, the CDR3 is TGTGCCAGCAGCTTCGGCCTACCGGAGCGGAACAATGAGCAGTTCTTC.

The chain recombines TRBV7-8 with TRBJ2-5; 7 bases are a match to TRBD2. This CDR3 has 11 amino acids. Per the germline V gene, CDR1 is SGHVS and CDR2 is FQNEAQ. The CDR3 protein is CALGGGETQYF. The CDR3 DNA reads as TGTGCGTTGGGGGGAGGGGAGACCCAGTACTTC.

The rearrangement uses TRBV7-9 and TRBJ2-7; TRBD1 agrees at 8 bases. CDR1 is SEHNR, CDR2 FQNEAQ, per germline (reference sequence). V lost 4 bases and J lost 5; bases outside the gene matches: 10. The CDR3 contains 15 residues. CDR3 sequence: CASSSYPDRAHEQYF. CDR3 nucleotides: TGTGCCAGCAGCTCCTACCCGGACAGGGCGCACGAGCAGTACTTC.

The rearrangement joins TRBV4-3 to TRBJ2-7; TRBD2 matches at 15 bases. CDR3 size: 18 residues. CDR1 and CDR2 (germline): LGHNA, YSLEER. The V gene end was trimmed by 11 bases and the J gene end by 4 bases; junction bases not matched to a gene: 18. For the CDR3, the DNA is TGCGCCGCCCGCTTAAGGACTAGCGGGAGGGCCGTAGTTTACGAGCAGTACTTC. Its translation: CAARLRTSGRAVVYEQYF.

CDR3 nucleotides: TGTGCCAGCACCGGGACAGATCATGGGCAGTTCTTC. This sequence encodes CASTGTDHGQFF. The chain couples TRBV7-9 to TRBJ2-1; 7 positions match TRBD1. The CDR3 is made up of 12 amino acids. The germline V gene encodes CDR1 SEHNR and CDR2 FQNEAQ (reference sequence). V lost 7 bases and J lost 12; bases outside the gene matches: 9.

The chain employs TRBV7-9 and TRBJ1-2; a weak D match, TRBD1 (6 bases). Deletions cut 6 bases from V and 4 bases from J, with 18 bases between. This CDR3 is built from 15 residues. From germline, CDR1 is SEHNR and CDR2 FQNEAQ (reference sequence). The CDR3 DNA reads TGTGCCAGCAGTCTCGACCAGGGGTTCGGCTATGGCTACACCTTC. This sequence encodes CASSLDQGFGYGYTF.

The chain couples TRBV27 to TRBJ1-5; 7 positions match TRBD1. CDR3 size: 13 residues. Trimming took 6 bases from V and 6 from J; bases not matched to a gene: 5. In germline, CDR1 is MNHEY, CDR2 SMNVEV (reference sequence). In nucleotides, the CDR3 is TGTGCCAGCAGCCGACAGGGCTCTCAGCCCCAGCATTTT. Protein sequence: CASSRQGSQPQHF.

This clone has a single count. The chain joins TRBV9 to TRBJ2-5, with 11 bases lining up with TRBD1. In germline, CDR1 is SGDLS, CDR2 YYNGEE. CDR3 length: 16 amino acids. Trimming at V came to 0 bases and at J to 4 bases, leaving 5 bases not matched to a gene. The CDR3 protein is CASSVGTGGSGETQYF. CDR3 DNA: TGTGCCAGCAGCGTAGGGACAGGGGGCAGCGGAGAGACCCAGTACTTC.

The chain uses TRBV11-3 and TRBJ2-2, with unresolved D. Per germline, CDR1 SGHNT and CDR2 YENEEA. Trimming removed 5 bases at V and 4 bases at J, with 14 bases between. The CDR3 covers 15 residues. CDR3 amino acids: CASSVGFAGTGELFF. CDR3 in DNA: TGTGCCAGCAGCGTGGGTTTTGCCGGCACCGGGGAGCTGTTTTTT.

The chain has TRBV20-1 and TRBJ2-1; D is unresolved. CDR1 is DFQATT and CDR2 is SNEGSKA in the germline V gene (reference sequence). CDR3 length: 11 residues. The CDR3 coding sequence is TGCAGCCGAAGGGTTTACAATGAGCAGTTCTTC. Protein: CSRRVYNEQFF.

This sequence joins TRBV27 and TRBJ2-2, with D unclear. The CDR3 is 13 residues long. V lost 6 bases to trimming and J lost 4 bases, with 9 bases between them. Germline loops: CDR1 MNHEY, CDR2 SMNVEV (reference sequence). CDR3 sequence reads: CASSLQSTGELFF. CDR3 nucleotide sequence: TGTGCCAGCAGCTTACAATCCACCGGGGAGCTGTTTTTT.

A remark on this clone: At one of its ends the junction is not consistent with the germline gene, which may arise from a read error. Other DNA sequences in the same sample also yield this CDR3. CDR3 region: CASSLAGSSYEQYF. DNA for the CDR3: TGTGCCAGCAGTTTAGCGGGTTCCTCCTACGAGCAGTACTTC. The chain uses TRBV7-6 and TRBJ2-7, with 7 bases matching TRBD2. The CDR3 totals 14 residues. CDR1 is SGHVS, CDR2 FNYEAQ, per germline.

This clone occurred once. The V call is TRBV11-3, the J call TRBJ2-6; D may be TRBD2 (5 bases). The germline gives CDR1 SGHNT, CDR2 YENEEA. Trimming took 0 bases from V and 12 from J, leaving 15 bases between them. The CDR3 has 15 residues. In DNA form, the CDR3 reads TGTGCCAGCAGCTTAGAATCGACGGCGAGCGGCGTCCTGACTTTC. Protein: CASSLESTASGVLTF.